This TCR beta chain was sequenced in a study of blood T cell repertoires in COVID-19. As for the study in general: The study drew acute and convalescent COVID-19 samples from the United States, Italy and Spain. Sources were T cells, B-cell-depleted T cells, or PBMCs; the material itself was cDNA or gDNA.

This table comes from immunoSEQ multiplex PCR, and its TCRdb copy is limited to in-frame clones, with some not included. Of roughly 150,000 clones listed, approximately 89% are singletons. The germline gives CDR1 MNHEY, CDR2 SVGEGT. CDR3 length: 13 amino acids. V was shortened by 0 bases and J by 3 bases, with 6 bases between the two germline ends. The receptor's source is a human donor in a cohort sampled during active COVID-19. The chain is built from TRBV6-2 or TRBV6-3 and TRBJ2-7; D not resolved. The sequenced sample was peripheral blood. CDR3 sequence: CASSYSGRYEQYF. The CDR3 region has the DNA TGTGCCAGCAGTTACTCGGGCCGCTACGAGCAGTACTTC.